A selection of T cell receptor beta chains follows, all from one sample in a study of cytomegalovirus exposure and HLA in healthy donors. Assay used: immunoSEQ multiplex PCR; TCRdb lists only in-frame clones, some missing. Counted here are 70,000 to 95,000 clones, around 82% occurring once; the ten biggest clones make up 2%. The sample comprised PBMCs. These receptor sequences come from a man aged 18 to 30 in good health and CMV-seronegative. CDR3s include the opening cysteine and the closing phenylalanine or tryptophan. A D gene is named only where the DNA matches it firmly. Size is stated for part of the rows, as once, few or many counts, or as a class when the clone is expanded.

D gene	V gene	clone size	J gene	CDR3 protein	CDR3 DNA
-	TRBV9	-	TRBJ2-3	CASSVEGGGLHTQYF	TGTGCCAGCAGCGTAGAGGGCGGGGGCTTACATACGCAGTATTTT
-	TRBV19	-	TRBJ2-5	CASSENGVALGETQYF	TGTGCCAGTAGTGAAAACGGGGTAGCCTTAGGGGAGACCCAGTACTTC
-	TRBV5-8	-	TRBJ2-5	CASSSRSHEETQYF	TGTGCCAGCAGCTCCCGGAGCCACGAAGAGACCCAGTACTTC
TRBD2	TRBV10-3	-	TRBJ2-6	CAIKLAGGSSGANVLTF	TGTGCCATCAAGCTAGCGGGGGGTAGCTCTGGGGCCAACGTCCTGACTTTC
-	TRBV5-1	-	TRBJ1-1	CASSLRGQGTLNTEAFF	TGCGCCAGCAGCTTGAGGGGCCAGGGAACACTGAACACTGAAGCTTTCTTT
-	TRBV27	-	TRBJ1-1	CASSWRGPGAEAFF	TGTGCCAGCAGTTGGCGTGGACCAGGGGCTGAAGCTTTCTTT
-	TRBV7-8	-	TRBJ1-2	CASSPIGGAHNYGYTF	TGTGCCAGCAGCCCGATTGGGGGGGCGCATAACTATGGCTACACCTTC
TRBD2	TRBV2	-	TRBJ2-3	CASRRDYLPGDTQYF	TGTGCCAGCAGGAGGGACTACCTCCCGGGAGATACGCAGTATTTT
TRBD1	TRBV7-6	-	TRBJ1-3	CASSPTGTGPDTIYF	TGTGCCAGCAGCCCTACCGGGACAGGGCCGGACACCATATATTTT
-	TRBV10-1	-	TRBJ1-2	CASSESGRGGYTF	TGCGCCAGCAGTGAGTCAGGTCGAGGAGGCTACACCTTC
TRBD1	TRBV6-5	few	TRBJ1-3	CASSRQGSGNTIYF	TGTGCCAGCAGTAGACAGGGGTCTGGAAACACCATATATTTT
TRBD1	TRBV27	-	TRBJ1-2	CASSFRRGTGYTF	TGTGCCAGCAGTTTTCGCAGGGGGACTGGCTACACCTTC
TRBD2	TRBV25-1	-	TRBJ2-7	CASRATGGGSYEQYF	TGTGCCAGCAGGGCCACTGGCGGGGGTTCCTACGAGCAGTACTTC
TRBD2	TRBV10-1	-	TRBJ2-5	CASSESSGPSQETQYF	TGCGCCAGCAGTGAGTCTAGCGGGCCCTCACAAGAGACCCAGTACTTC
TRBD2	TRBV6-6	-	TRBJ2-5	CASALAEETQYF	TGTGCCTCGGCGCTAGCGGAAGAGACCCAGTACTTC
-	TRBV7-9	-	TRBJ2-3	CASSLVGRTDTQYF	TGTGCCAGCAGCTTAGTTGGCCGTACGGATACGCAGTATTTT
TRBD2	TRBV7-2	-	TRBJ2-1	CASSLQRGGYNEQFF	TGTGCCAGCAGCCTTCAGCGGGGGGGCTACAATGAGCAGTTCTTC
-	TRBV6-1	-	TRBJ1-1	CASSEELYRVGFDTEAFF	TGTGCCAGCAGTGAAGAGTTATACAGGGTGGGTTTCGACACTGAAGCTTTCTTT
-	TRBV6-1	-	TRBJ2-7	CASSDQGNSYEQYF	TGTGCCAGCAGTGACCAGGGGAACTCCTACGAGCAGTACTTC
-	TRBV6-6	-	TRBJ1-4	CASSQLEAANEKLFF	TGTGCCAGCAGTCAATTAGAGGCGGCTAATGAAAAACTGTTTTTT
-	TRBV4-2	-	TRBJ2-5	CASSQGRGIGETQYF	TGTGCCAGCAGCCAAGGGCGGGGCATCGGGGAGACCCAGTACTTC
TRBD1	TRBV18	few	TRBJ1-2	CASSPPGQGTYGYTF	TGTGCCAGCTCACCACCGGGACAGGGCACCTATGGCTACACCTTC